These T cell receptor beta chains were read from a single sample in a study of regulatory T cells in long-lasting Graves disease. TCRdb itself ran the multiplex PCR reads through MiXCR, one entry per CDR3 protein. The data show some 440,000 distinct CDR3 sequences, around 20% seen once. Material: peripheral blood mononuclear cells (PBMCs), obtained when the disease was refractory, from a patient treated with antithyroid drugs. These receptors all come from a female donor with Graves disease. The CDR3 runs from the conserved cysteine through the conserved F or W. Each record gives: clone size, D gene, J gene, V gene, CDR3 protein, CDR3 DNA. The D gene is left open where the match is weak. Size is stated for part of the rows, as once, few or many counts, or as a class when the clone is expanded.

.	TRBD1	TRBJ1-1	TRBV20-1	CSARGVGTGTRWDTEAFF	TGCAGTGCTAGAGGAGTTGGGACAGGGACCCGATGGGACACTGAAGCTTTCTTT
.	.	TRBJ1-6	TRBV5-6	CASSLTGSNSPLHF	TGTGCCAGCAGCTTAACAGGATCAAATTCACCCCTCCACTTT
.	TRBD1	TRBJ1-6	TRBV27	CASSLKYGQGRSYNSPLHF	TGTGCCAGCAGTTTAAAGTATGGACAGGGGCGCTCCTATAATTCACCCCTCCACTTT
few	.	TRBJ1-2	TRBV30	CAWGRYGYTF	TGTGCCTGGGGACGGTATGGCTACACCTTC
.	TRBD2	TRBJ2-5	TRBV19	CASSIWTSGDEETQYF	TGTGCCAGTAGTATCTGGACTAGCGGGGACGAAGAGACCCAGTACTTC
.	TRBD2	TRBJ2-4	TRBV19	CASSSGGSPSIQYF	TGTGCCAGTAGTAGTGGCGGGAGCCCATCCATTCAGTACTTC
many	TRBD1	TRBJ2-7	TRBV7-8	CASSPRDRSSYEQYF	TGTGCCAGCAGCCCCCGGGACAGGAGCTCCTACGAGCAGTACTTC
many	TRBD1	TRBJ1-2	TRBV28	CASSPDRGYGGYTF	TGTGCCAGCAGTCCGGACAGGGGGTACGGAGGCTACACCTTC
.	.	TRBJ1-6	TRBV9	CASSSVYSPLHF	TGTGCCAGCAGCTCCGTTTATTCACCCCTCCACTTT
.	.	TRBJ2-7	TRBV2	CASTDRTQVFGYEQYF	TGTGCCAGCACCGACCGGACCCAAGTCTTTGGCTACGAGCAGTACTTC
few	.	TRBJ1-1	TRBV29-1	CSVRVGPEAFF	TGCAGCGTGCGGGTGGGGCCTGAAGCTTTCTTT
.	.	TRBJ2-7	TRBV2	CASSEAMTGTYEQYF	TGTGCCAGCAGTGAAGCGATGACAGGAACCTACGAGCAGTACTTC
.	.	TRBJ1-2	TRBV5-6	CASSSQGGYGHTF	TGTGCCAGCAGCTCACAGGGTGGCTATGGCCACACCTTC
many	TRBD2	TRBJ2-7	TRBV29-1	CSVGGTSSYEQYF	TGCAGCGTTGGAGGGACTAGCTCCTACGAGCAGTACTTC
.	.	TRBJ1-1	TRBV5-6	CASSLGPAVNTEAFF	TGTGCCAGCAGCTTGGGGCCGGCAGTGAACACTGAAGCTTTCTTT
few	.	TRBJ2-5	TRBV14	CASSQRVAGQLKTQYF	TGTGCCAGCAGCCAACGGGTAGCGGGACAGCTCAAGACCCAGTACTTC
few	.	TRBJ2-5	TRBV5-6	CASSSQGSGDETQYF	TGTGCCAGCAGCTCCCAGGGTTCAGGGGATGAGACCCAGTACTTC
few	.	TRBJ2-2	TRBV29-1	CSVDQGNTGELFF	TGCAGCGTTGATCAAGGGAACACCGGGGAGCTGTTTTTT
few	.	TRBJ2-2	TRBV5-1	CASSGGWTGELFF	TGCGCCAGCAGCGGAGGGTGGACCGGGGAGCTGTTTTTT
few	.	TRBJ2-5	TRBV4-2	CASSQDPRLKDQYF	TGTGCCAGCAGCCAGGATCCCAGACTGAAGGACCAGTACTTC
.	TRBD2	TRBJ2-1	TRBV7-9	CASSKPGLAGGFNEQFF	TGTGCCAGCAGTAAACCGGGACTAGCGGGAGGGTTCAATGAGCAGTTCTTC
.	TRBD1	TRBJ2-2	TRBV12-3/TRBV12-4	CASSKDRVGELFF	TGTGCCAGCAGCAAAGACAGGGTCGGGGAGCTGTTTTTT
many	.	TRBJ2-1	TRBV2	CASSEPSGEQFF	TGTGCCAGCAGTGAACCGAGCGGAGAGCAGTTCTTC
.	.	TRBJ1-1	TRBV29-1	CSVMDRAEAFF	TGCAGCGTCATGGACAGAGCTGAAGCTTTCTTT
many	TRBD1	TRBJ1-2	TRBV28	CASSAADRGGYGYTF	TGTGCCAGCAGTGCTGCGGACAGGGGAGGCTATGGCTACACCTTC
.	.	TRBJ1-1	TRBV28	CASSFEGPPSNTEAFF	TGTGCCAGCAGTTTCGAGGGGCCTCCATCGAACACTGAAGCTTTCTTT
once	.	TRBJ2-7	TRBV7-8	CASSSTGFEQYF	TGTGCCAGCAGCTCGACAGGATTCGAGCAGTACTTC